The 5 T cell receptor beta chains listed next were all sequenced from one sample in a study of Tregs in tolerant kidney transplant recipients. Data came from immunoSEQ multiplex PCR; TCRdb stores just in-frame clones and leaves some out. The sample totals about 48,000 clones; its top ten clones hold roughly 0.85%. Source: CD4+ T cells from blood, taken before the transplant. These receptors all come from a human donor who received a combined kidney and bone marrow transplant.

This CDR3 reads CASSLHLAKNIQYF. Incomplete CDR3 DNA: TGTGCCAGCAGCTTACACTTGGCCAAAAACATT. The V gene is TRBV7-8, the J gene TRBJ2-4; no clear D. The DNA ends 3 residues before the CDR3 does, and the rest of the CDR3 is filled in from the germline J gene. This CDR3 comprises 14 residues. Trimming shortened V by 2 bases and J by 1 base, and 6 bases separated the two germline ends. CDR1 and CDR2 (germline): SGHVS, FQNEAQ.

CDR3 protein: CASTETVGTYEQYF. CDR3 bases read: TGTGCCAGCACCGAAACAGTGGGCACCTACGAG. The rearrangement joins TRBV2 to TRBJ2-7; no clear D. The read terminates 3 residues ahead of where the CDR3 ends, so the germline J gene completes it. The V end was cut by 7 bases, the J end by 2 bases, with 15 bases between. The CDR3 loop spans 14 amino acids. Germline V gene sequence: CDR1 SNHLY, CDR2 FYNNEI.

As concerns this clone: Read sequence stops 3 residues before the CDR3 end, and the germline J gene provides the missing end. J is TRBJ1-2 and V is TRBV5-1; D perhaps matches TRBD1 (6 bases). The CDR3 is made up of 13 amino acids. Deletions cut 2 bases from V and 5 bases from J, with 10 bases between. Germline CDR1 SGHRS, CDR2 YFSETQ. CDR3 DNA, as far as it was read: TGCGCCAGCAGCTTAGGACAGCTTTATGGC. Translating it yields CASSLGQLYG. The full CDR3 reads CASSLGQLYGYTF.

Worth noting for this clone: The read ends 3 residues early relative to the CDR3; the germline J gene fills the gap. The rearrangement links TRBV19 to TRBJ1-2; 7 bases are a match to TRBD1. Germline CDR1 is LNHDA and CDR2 is SQIVND (reference sequence). J gave up 0 bases and V 5 bases, and 9 bases lay outside the gene matches. This CDR3 spans 16 amino acids. CDR3 DNA, as far as it was read: TGTGCCAGTAGTTCTGGGACAGCCGACGCTAACTATGGC. It codes for CASSSGTADANYG. The entire CDR3 reads CASSSGTADANYGYTF.

About this clone itself: The CDR3 goes on 3 residues after the read ends, and that part is filled in from the germline J gene. The genes are TRBV5-1 and TRBJ1-3, with 7 bases matching TRBD1. Looked up from germline, CDR1 is SGHRS and CDR2 is YFSETQ. This CDR3 is 17 amino acids long. V was clipped by 4 bases and J by 2 bases; unmatched bases: 12. The CDR3 DNA, read in part, is TGCGCCAGCAGCGTGCAGCCCACAGGGGTGCCTGGAAACACC. It is translated as CASSVQPTGVPGNT. The whole CDR3 protein is CASSVQPTGVPGNTIYF.